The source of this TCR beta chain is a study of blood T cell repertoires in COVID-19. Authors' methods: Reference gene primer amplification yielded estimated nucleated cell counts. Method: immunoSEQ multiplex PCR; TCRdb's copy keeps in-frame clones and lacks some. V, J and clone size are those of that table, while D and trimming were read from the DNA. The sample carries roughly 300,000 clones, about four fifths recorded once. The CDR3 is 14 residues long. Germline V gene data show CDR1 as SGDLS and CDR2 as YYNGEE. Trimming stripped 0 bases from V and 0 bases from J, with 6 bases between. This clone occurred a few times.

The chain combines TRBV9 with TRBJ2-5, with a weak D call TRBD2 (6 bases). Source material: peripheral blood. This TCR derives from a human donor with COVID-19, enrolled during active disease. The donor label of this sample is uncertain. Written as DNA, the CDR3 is TGTGCCAGCAGCGTAGGGGGGGACCAAGAGACCCAGTACTTC. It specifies CASSVGGDQETQYF.